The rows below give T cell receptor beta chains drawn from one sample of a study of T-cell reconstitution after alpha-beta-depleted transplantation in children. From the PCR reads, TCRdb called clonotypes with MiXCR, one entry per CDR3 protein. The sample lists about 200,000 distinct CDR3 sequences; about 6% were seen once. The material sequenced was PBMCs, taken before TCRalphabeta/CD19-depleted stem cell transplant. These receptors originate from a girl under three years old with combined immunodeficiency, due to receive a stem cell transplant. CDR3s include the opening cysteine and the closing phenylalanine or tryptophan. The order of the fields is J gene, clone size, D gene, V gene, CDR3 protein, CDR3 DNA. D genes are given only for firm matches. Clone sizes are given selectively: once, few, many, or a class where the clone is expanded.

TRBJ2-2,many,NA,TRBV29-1,CSVVLPVTGELFF,TGCAGCGTTGTCCTTCCCGTCACCGGGGAGCTGTTTTTT
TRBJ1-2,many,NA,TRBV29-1,CSVEESVYGYTF,TGCAGCGTTGAGGAGAGTGTCTATGGCTACACCTTC
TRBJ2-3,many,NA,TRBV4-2,CASSQVGRNTDTQYF,TGTGCCAGCAGCCAAGTGGGACGTAACACAGATACGCAGTATTTT
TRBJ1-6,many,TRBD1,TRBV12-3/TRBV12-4,CASTAGGLTPLHF,TGTGCCAGCACCGCAGGGGGCTTGACACCCCTCCACTTT
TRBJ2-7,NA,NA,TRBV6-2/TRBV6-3,CASSSEGFPRGSYEQYF,TGTGCCAGCAGTTCTGAAGGGTTCCCTCGGGGCTCCTACGAGCAGTACTTC
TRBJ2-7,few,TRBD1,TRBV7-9,CASSNLHRDSSTYEQYF,TGTGCCAGCAGTAACCTCCACCGGGACAGCTCAACCTACGAGCAGTACTTC
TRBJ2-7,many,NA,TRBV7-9,CASSNRHYEQYF,TGTGCCAGCAGTAACAGACACTACGAGCAGTACTTC
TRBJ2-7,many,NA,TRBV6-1,CASSDFRRFSYEQYF,TGTGCCAGCAGTGATTTTAGACGGTTCTCCTACGAGCAGTACTTC
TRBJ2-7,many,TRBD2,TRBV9,CASSVGPGTREQYF,TGTGCCAGCAGCGTAGGTCCGGGGACTAGAGAGCAGTACTTC
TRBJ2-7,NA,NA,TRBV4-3,CASSQVHGYEQYF,TGCGCCAGCAGCCAAGTTCACGGCTACGAGCAGTACTTC
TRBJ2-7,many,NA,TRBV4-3,CASSQAWGTGSYEQYF,TGCGCCAGCAGCCAAGCTTGGGGTACAGGCTCCTACGAGCAGTACTTC
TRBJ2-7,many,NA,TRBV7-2,CASSFAGLWDEQYF,TGTGCCAGCAGCTTCGCGGGTCTGTGGGACGAGCAGTACTTC
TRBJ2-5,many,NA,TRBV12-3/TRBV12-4,CASSLTGTQETQYF,TGTGCCAGCAGTTTAACAGGAACTCAAGAGACCCAGTACTTC
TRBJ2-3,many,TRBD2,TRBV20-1,CSASNRGRNPDTQYF,TGCAGTGCTAGCAACCGCGGGAGGAATCCAGATACGCAGTATTTT
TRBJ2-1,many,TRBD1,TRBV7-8,CASSLKDRVSYNEQFF,TGTGCCAGCAGCTTAAAGGACAGGGTGAGCTACAATGAGCAGTTCTTC
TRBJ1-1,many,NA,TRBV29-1,CSVSPRTRLNTEAFF,TGCAGCGTTTCTCCCAGGACAAGATTGAACACTGAAGCTTTCTTT
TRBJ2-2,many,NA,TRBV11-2,CASSLGRGNLFNTGELFF,TGTGCCAGCAGCTTGGGTCGGGGAAACTTGTTTAACACCGGGGAGCTGTTTTTT
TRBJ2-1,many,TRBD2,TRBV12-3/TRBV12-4,CASSLFSGSGYEQFF,TGTGCCAGCAGTTTGTTCAGCGGGAGTGGTTATGAGCAGTTCTTC
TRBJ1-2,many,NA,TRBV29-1,CSVASGNYGYTF,TGCAGCGTTGCTTCAGGAAACTATGGCTACACCTTC
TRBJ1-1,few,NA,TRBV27,CASIENTEAFF,TGTGCCAGCATCGAGAACACTGAAGCTTTCTTT
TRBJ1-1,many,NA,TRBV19,CASSPGLFTEAFF,TGTGCCAGTAGTCCGGGACTCTTCACTGAAGCTTTCTTT
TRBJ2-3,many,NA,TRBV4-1,CASSQDRRTDTQYF,TGCGCCAGCAGCCAAGACCGCCGCACAGATACGCAGTATTTT
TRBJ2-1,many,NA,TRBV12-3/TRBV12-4,CASSPRLVRDEQFF,TGTGCCAGCAGTCCTCGACTAGTCCGCGATGAGCAGTTCTTC
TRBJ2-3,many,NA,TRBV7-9,CASSLVNTDTQYF,TGTGCCAGCAGCTTAGTTAACACAGATACGCAGTATTTT
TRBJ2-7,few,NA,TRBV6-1,CASSPPEDPYEQYF,TGTGCCAGCAGTCCCCCAGAGGACCCCTACGAGCAGTACTTC
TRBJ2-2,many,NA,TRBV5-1,CASSFTGRTGELFF,TGCGCCAGCAGCTTTACAGGGAGGACCGGGGAGCTGTTTTTT
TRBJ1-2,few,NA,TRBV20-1,CSARDEKGDGYTF,TGCAGTGCTAGAGATGAAAAAGGGGACGGCTACACCTTC
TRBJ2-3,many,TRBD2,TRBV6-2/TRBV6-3,CASRGLATDTQYF,TGTGCCAGCAGAGGACTAGCAACAGATACGCAGTATTTT
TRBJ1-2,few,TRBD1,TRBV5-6,CASTTTGADGYTF,TGTGCCAGCACCACCACAGGGGCCGATGGCTACACCTTC
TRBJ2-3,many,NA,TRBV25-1,CASTSRGTPTQYF,TGTGCCAGCACAAGCCGGGGAACCCCTACGCAGTATTTT
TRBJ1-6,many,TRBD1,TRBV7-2,CASSLVEGLGGWDSPLHF,TGTGCCAGCAGCTTAGTCGAGGGTCTAGGGGGCTGGGATTCACCCCTCCACTTT